The clone carrying this TCR beta chain was seen just once. The data are from a study of Tregs in tolerant kidney transplant recipients. The protocol was immunoSEQ multiplex PCR, while the TCRdb copy is restricted to in-frame clones and leaves out a portion. The sample includes around 52,000 clones, around 83% seen only once; the top ten take about 5.5%. This CDR3 is 12 amino acids long. Germline values: CDR1 MNHNS, CDR2 SASEGT. V lost 8 bases and J 5 bases, leaving 13 bases between the germline ends. The V and J genes are TRBV6-1 and TRBJ2-7; unclear D gene. This clonotype was obtained from a human donor in good health. Sequenced: CD4+ T cells from blood. CDR3 sequence: CASRAVSNEQYF. CDR3 DNA: TGTGCCAGCCGGGCAGTAAGCAACGAGCAGTACTTC.